Given below is one T cell receptor beta chain in context. What it binds is not known. TCRdb fed the 5' RACE reads into MiXCR, producing one record per CDR3 protein. The table lists around 1.7 million distinct CDR3 sequences, about 30% of them singletons, with about 0.27% in the top ten. The sample originates from a study of identical twins. Healthy Caucasians were all of the donors. Study observations and caveats: Instead of following the same donors, the conclusions were based on cross-sectional statistical analysis. Twins shared beta out-of-frame sequences in excess, but this excess was weaker. Compared with models, monozygotic twins showed more out-of-frame TCR alpha sharing.

The specimen sequenced was cord blood. The source of this sequence is a newborn girl in good health.

The DNA of the CDR3 is TGTGCCAGCAGCGGGACTAGCGGGTATTCCTACAATGAGCAGTACTTC. It encodes CASSGTSGYSYNEQYF. The chain recombines TRBV5-6 with TRBJ2-5, with 12 bases aligning to TRBD2. The CDR3 covers 16 residues. The V and J ends lost 4 bases and 11 bases, in that order; junction bases with no gene match: 15. Per germline, CDR1 SGHDT and CDR2 YYEEEE.